Listed here are 9 T cell receptor beta chains from one sample, sequenced in a study of response to subunit inactivated influenza vaccine. TCRdb re-derived calls from the RT-PCR reads in MiXCR, one entry per CDR3 protein. The table records hundreds of thousands of distinct CDR3 sequences, about 20% of them present only once. The specimen was PBMCs from blood, collected approximately 22 months after vaccination. The receptor set was obtained from a man between 50 and 69 years old who received an inactivated influenza vaccine.

Only a few counts were recorded for this clonotype. In nucleotides, the CDR3 is TGTGCCAGCAGCCACCGGACTAGCGGCCAAGAGACCCAGTACTTC. Protein sequence: CASSHRTSGQETQYF. This sequence joins TRBV3-1 and TRBJ2-5, with 10 positions matching TRBD2. CDR1 and CDR2 from the germline V gene are LGHDT and YNNKEL (reference sequence). V lost 3 bases to trimming and J lost 1 base; unmatched junction nucleotides: 2. The CDR3 runs 15 residues.

V is TRBV27 and J is TRBJ2-7; TRBD1 matches 10 bases. Trimming at V came to 0 bases and at J to 7 bases, leaving 9 bases not matched to a gene. This CDR3 is 16 amino acids long. Germline V lookup: CDR1 MNHEY, CDR2 SMNVEV (reference sequence). CDR3 in amino acids: CASSLSPRQGAGEQYF. CDR3 in DNA: TGTGCCAGCAGTTTATCTCCCCGACAGGGGGCGGGGGAGCAGTACTTC.

The chain joins TRBV18 to TRBJ2-7, with 8 positions matching TRBD1. The CDR3 covers 15 residues. Germline lookup yields CDR1 KGHSH and CDR2 LQKENI. V lost 3 bases, J lost 3 bases, and 7 bases stayed unmatched. The CDR3 DNA follows: TGTGCCAGCTCACCTGGGACAGGCGGCAACTACGAGCAGTACTTC. Amino acid sequence: CASSPGTGGNYEQYF.

This clonotype was observed at least ten times. V gene TRBV29-1 combines with J gene TRBJ1-2; D is perhaps TRBD1 (5 bases). Trimming stripped 3 bases from V and 8 bases from J, with 10 bases between. Germline V gives CDR1 SQVTM, CDR2 ANQGSEA. The CDR3 is 11 residues long. DNA of the CDR3: TGCAGCGTTGATCGGGGGAACGGCTACACCTTC. Protein: CSVDRGNGYTF.

This clonotype turned up a few times. V and J are TRBV28 and TRBJ1-5; D possibly corresponds to TRBD1 (5 bases). V lost 9 bases to trimming and J lost 3 bases, with 12 bases between them. Germline assignment: CDR1 MDHEN and CDR2 SYDVKM. CDR3 length: 13 residues. The CDR3 DNA sequence: TGTGCCAGTCGGTGGGGGATCAATCAGCCCCAGCATTTT. It is translated as CASRWGINQPQHF.

The chain has TRBV4-3 and TRBJ1-1; D not resolved. The V and J ends lost 0 bases and 1 base respectively, with 6 bases between them. The germline V gene encodes CDR1 LGHNA and CDR2 YSLEER. The CDR3 runs 14 residues. CDR3 in amino acids: CASSQEPGNTEAFF. CDR3 nucleotide sequence: TGCGCCAGCAGCCAAGAGCCCGGGAACACTGAAGCTTTCTTT.

The table lists this clonotype with a few counts. The chain uses TRBV12-3 or TRBV12-4 and TRBJ1-3; no firm D call. Trimming removed 7 bases from V and 0 bases from J, with 10 bases in between. The CDR3 contains 14 residues. The CDR3 nucleotides read TGTGCCAGCATAAACCTACTCTCTGGAAACACCATATATTTT. The encoded protein is CASINLLSGNTIYF.

The chain is built from TRBV27 and TRBJ2-7; 7 bases are a match to TRBD1. The CDR3 extends over 14 amino acids. CDR1 and CDR2 from the germline V gene are MNHEY and SMNVEV (reference sequence). With 6 bases clipped from V and 1 base from J, the junction kept 6 bases outside the gene matches. The CDR3 loop is CASRRTGVSYEQYF. CDR3 sequence (DNA): TGTGCCAGCAGGCGGACAGGAGTGTCCTACGAGCAGTACTTC.

The chain uses TRBV7-2 and TRBJ2-7; 7 bases map to TRBD2. The V and J ends lost 1 base and 1 base, in that order; junction bases with no gene match: 4. CDR1 SGHTA and CDR2 FQGNSA come from the germline V gene. This CDR3 is built from 15 residues. The CDR3 nucleotides are TGTGCCAGCAGCTTAGGCGGGAGCAAATCCTACGAGCAGTACTTC. The encoded protein is CASSLGGSKSYEQYF.